This T cell receptor beta chain was obtained from a study of shared clonotypes between healthy human individuals. Germline V gene sequence: CDR1 SGHRS, CDR2 YFSETQ. There are 13 residues in the CDR3. Trimming took off 4 bases at V and 7 bases at J, with 14 bases between the two ends. Only in-frame clones appear in the TCRdb table, and some are missing; sequencing was by immunoSEQ multiplex PCR. The data show a few hundred thousand clones, 70% to 80% seen once. The receptor was derived from a middle-aged woman in good health. Some clones in this sample may be carry-over from other donors' samples. The V gene is TRBV5-1, the J gene TRBJ1-1, with a weak D call TRBD1 (5 bases). Sequencing was performed on PBMCs. CDR3 sequence reads: CASSTGDSIEAFF. The DNA for the CDR3 is TGCGCCAGCAGCACTGGCGACAGCATTGAAGCTTTCTTT.